The 29 T cell receptor beta chains below were found in one sample sequenced in a study of blood T cell repertoires in COVID-19. Sequencing was performed with immunoSEQ multiplex PCR; in TCRdb, only in-frame clones are kept and a portion is missing. Of around 25,000 clones listed, around 87% were seen once; the top ten hold 25%. Sequencing was performed on peripheral blood. The receptors derive from a human donor with active COVID-19. The donor label of this sample is uncertain.

The chain carries TRBV4-3 and TRBJ2-7; the D gene is possibly TRBD1 (5 bases). Germline lookup yields CDR1 LGHNA and CDR2 YSLEER. This CDR3 region has 15 residues. V was clipped by 1 base and J by 2 bases, with 12 bases between them. The chain's CDR3 is CASSQGLMGPYEQYF. The CDR3 DNA reads as TGCGCCAGCAGCCAAGGCCTCATGGGGCCCTACGAGCAGTACTTC.

The chain has TRBV5-1 and TRBJ2-7; tentative D call: TRBD2 (6 bases). V lost 3 bases and J 3 bases, leaving 13 bases between the germline ends. Germline CDR1 is SGHRS and CDR2 is YFSETQ. The CDR3 is 14 amino acids. The CDR3, as DNA: TGCGCCAGCAGCTCCGTCATCGGGGGCTACGAGCAGTACTTC. Its translation is CASSSVIGGYEQYF.

The chain carries TRBV19 and TRBJ2-3; weak D call: TRBD2 (5 bases). The CDR3 sequence is 14 residues long. The V gene's germline CDR1 is LNHDA and CDR2 SQIVND (reference sequence). The germline V and J ends were trimmed by 5 bases and 2 bases, with 11 bases remaining between them. The CDR3 bases are TGTGCCAGTAGTCAGCGGACGGACACAGATACGCAGTATTTT. Residues: CASSQRTDTDTQYF.

The J gene is TRBJ1-6, the V gene TRBV7-9, with D possibly matching TRBD1 (5 bases). The V and J ends lost 4 bases and 6 bases respectively, with 13 bases between them. The germline V gene has CDR1 SEHNR and CDR2 FQNEAQ (reference sequence). The CDR3 is 15 residues long. CDR3 protein: CASSYPGDGNSPLHF. CDR3 DNA: TGTGCCAGCAGCTACCCGGGGGACGGTAATTCACCCCTCCACTTT.

The chain couples TRBV27 to TRBJ2-3; 11 nucleotides align to TRBD2. This CDR3 has 16 amino acids. The V and J ends lost 5 bases and 2 bases, in that order; junction bases with no gene match: 6. The germline V gene encodes CDR1 MNHEY and CDR2 SMNVEV (reference sequence). The CDR3 nucleotides read TGTGCCAGCAGTCACAGACTAGCGGGGATCACAGATACGCAGTATTTT. Translation: CASSHRLAGITDTQYF.

CDR3 DNA: TGTGCCAGCAGCTCGGGCGGACTAGCGGGGGTTTACGAGCAGTACTTC. This encodes CASSSGGLAGVYEQYF. The V gene is TRBV7-8, the J gene TRBJ2-7, with 13 bases identical to TRBD2. The CDR3 extends over 16 amino acids. Germline-derived CDR1 and CDR2 are SGHVS and FQNEAQ. V gave up 4 bases and J gave up 4 bases; unmatched junction bases: 7. Looking up the rest from reference TRBV7-8 and TRBJ2-7 gives the full variable domain: GAGVSQSPRYKVAKRGQDVALRCDPISGHVSLFWYQQALGQGPEFLTYFQNEAQLDKSGLPSDRFFAERPEGSVSTLKIQRTQQEDSAVYLCASSSGGLAGVYEQYFGPGTRLTVT.

This chain connects TRBV4-2 to TRBJ1-3, with TRBD1 matching over 8 bases. V dropped 0 bases and J dropped 2; count of bases not matched to a gene: 6. Looked up from germline, CDR1 is LGHNA and CDR2 is YNFKEQ. The CDR3 length is 17 residues. The chain's CDR3 is CASSQDWGDRTGNTIYF. The DNA of the CDR3 is TGTGCCAGCAGCCAAGATTGGGGGGACAGGACTGGAAACACCATATATTTT.

The rearrangement joins TRBV3-1 (or the pseudogene TRBV3-2) to TRBJ1-2, with a weak D call TRBD1 (6 bases). Germline values: CDR1 LGHDT, CDR2 YNNKEL (reference sequence). V lost 3 bases to trimming and J lost 6 bases, with 8 bases between them. CDR3 length equals 12 residues. The CDR3 region has the DNA TGTGCCAGCAGCCATGGGGGCAATGGCTACACCTTC. It codes for CASSHGGNGYTF.

This rearrangement joins TRBV28 to TRBJ2-7, with 7 bases identical to TRBD2. This CDR3 spans 15 amino acids. Germline CDR1 and CDR2: MDHEN and SYDVKM. V gave up 2 bases and J gave up 2 bases; unmatched junction bases: 6. The DNA of the CDR3 is TGTGCCAGCAGTTTACTCGCTAGCGGAACCTACGAGCAGTACTTC. Translation gives CASSLLASGTYEQYF. Full variable domain (outside the CDR3, taken from reference TRBV28 and TRBJ2-7): DVKVTQSSRYLVKRTGEKVFLECVQDMDHENMFWYRQDPGLGLRLIYFSYDVKMKEKGDIPEGYSVSREKKERFSLILESASTNQTSMYLCASSLLASGTYEQYFGPGTRLTVT.

The chain links TRBV30 to TRBJ2-3; possible D gene TRBD1, 5 bases. This CDR3 is built from 15 residues. From germline, CDR1 is GTSNPN and CDR2 SVGIG (reference sequence). Trimming stripped 4 bases from V and 2 bases from J, with 16 bases between. CDR3 region: CAWNLGVGNTDTQYF. Written as DNA, the CDR3 is TGTGCCTGGAACCTAGGGGTGGGAAACACAGATACGCAGTATTTT.

The chain's CDR3 is CASSYSEQYYGYTF. CDR3 coding DNA: TGTGCCAGCAGTTACTCGGAGCAATACTATGGCTACACCTTC. The chain couples TRBV6-5 to TRBJ1-2; D is unclear. Trimming removed 0 bases from V and 3 bases from J, with 8 bases in between. This CDR3 contains 14 residues. Germline V gives CDR1 MNHEY, CDR2 SVGAGI.

The rearrangement uses TRBV15 and TRBJ2-5; tentative D call: TRBD1 (6 bases). Germline values: CDR1 LNHNV, CDR2 YYDKDF (reference sequence). Trimming shortened V by 0 bases and J by 4 bases, and 15 bases separated the two germline ends. The length of the CDR3 is 16 residues. This chain's CDR3 is CATSRDLAGARETQYF. CDR3 in DNA: TGTGCCACCAGCAGAGATTTGGCAGGGGCGAGAGAGACCCAGTACTTC. The full variable domain, rest sourced from reference TRBV15 and TRBJ2-5, is DAMVIQNPRYQVTQFGKPVTLSCSQTLNHNVMYWYQQKSSQAPKLLFHYYDKDFNNEADTPDNFQSRRPNTSFCFLDIRSPGLGDTAMYLCATSRDLAGARETQYFGPGTRLLVL.

CDR3 region: CASSTSGSGYNEQFF. The CDR3 DNA sequence: TGTGCCAGCAGTACAAGCGGGAGTGGCTACAATGAGCAGTTCTTC. The J gene is TRBJ2-1, the V gene TRBV28; 8 nucleotides match TRBD2. After removal of 5 bases from V and 3 bases from J, the junction contained 6 bases not matched to a gene. This CDR3 has 15 residues. Germline lookup yields CDR1 MDHEN and CDR2 SYDVKM.

V usage is TRBV6-5 and J usage is TRBJ1-5, with D perhaps matching TRBD1 (6 bases). The CDR3 is 15 residues long. V lost 0 bases and J 3 bases, leaving 9 bases between the germline ends. Per germline, CDR1 MNHEY and CDR2 SVGAGI. Here the CDR3 DNA reads TGTGCCAGCAGTTACTCCACAGGGCCCAATCAGCCCCAGCATTTT. Its protein is CASSYSTGPNQPQHF.

The chain combines TRBV4-2 with TRBJ1-4; possible D gene TRBD1, 6 bases. The CDR3 length is 18 residues. V lost 0 bases to trimming and J lost 7 bases, with 21 bases between them. Germline CDR1 is LGHNA and CDR2 is YNFKEQ. CDR3: CASSQDPPMGGQAEKLFF. The CDR3 DNA reads TGTGCCAGCAGCCAAGACCCCCCGATGGGGGGGCAGGCTGAAAAACTGTTTTTT.

V and J are TRBV10-3 and TRBJ2-5; TRBD1 matches at 8 bases. Germline V gives CDR1 ENHRY, CDR2 SYGVKD. The length of the CDR3 is 15 residues. V dropped 5 bases and J dropped 5; count of bases not matched to a gene: 10. The CDR3 sequence is CAISRSQGVGETQYF. CDR3 nucleotides: TGTGCCATCAGTAGATCACAGGGGGTAGGGGAGACCCAGTACTTC.

The chain carries TRBV10-2 and TRBJ1-5; the match to TRBD1 covers 8 bases. V shed 6 bases, J shed 7 bases, and the junction held 2 bases outside the gene matches. This CDR3 comprises 12 residues. Germline lookup yields CDR1 WSHSY and CDR2 SAAADI. This chain's CDR3 is CASRTGVQPQHF. The CDR3 bases are TGCGCCAGCAGGACAGGGGTCCAGCCCCAGCATTTT.

The rearrangement uses TRBV6-5 and TRBJ2-7, with 7 bases aligning to TRBD2. The germline CDR1 and CDR2 sequences are MNHEY and SVGAGI. The junction had 5 bases not matched to a gene; V was cut back by 6 bases and J by 0 bases. The CDR3 spans 14 residues. The CDR3 reads CASRHLAGSYEQYF. The CDR3 coding sequence is TGTGCCAGCAGGCACTTAGCGGGCTCCTACGAGCAGTACTTC.

This chain uses TRBV10-3 with TRBJ2-5; 12 bases are a match to TRBD2. Germline V gene data show CDR1 as ENHRY and CDR2 as SYGVKD. The CDR3 is made up of 15 amino acids. Trimming took 6 bases from V and 4 from J; bases not matched to a gene: 6. This chain's CDR3 is CAISRLAGERETQYF. For the CDR3, the DNA is TGTGCCATCAGCCGACTAGCGGGAGAACGAGAGACCCAGTACTTC.

This chain uses TRBV12-5 with TRBJ1-5; perhaps TRBD1 as D (6 bases). Between the trimmed V and J ends, which lost 2 bases and 3 bases, there was a span of 14 bases. CDR3 length equals 16 residues. From germline, CDR1 is LGHNT and CDR2 FRNRAP. In DNA form, the CDR3 reads TGTGCTAGTGGTTTGACCTTGGGACAAGACAATCAGCCCCAGCATTTT. Translated: CASGLTLGQDNQPQHF.

The chain links TRBV7-3 to TRBJ1-2; possibly TRBD1 for D (5 bases). With 5 bases removed from V and 4 bases from J, the gap between germline ends came to 17 bases. CDR3 length: 15 residues. Germline assignment: CDR1 SGHTA and CDR2 FQGTGA. CDR3 sequence (DNA): TGTGCCAGCAGCCCCCCGGGGGTTTCCTTCTATGGCTACACCTTC. This codes for CASSPPGVSFYGYTF.

The rearrangement uses TRBV6-5 and TRBJ2-1, with 12 positions matching TRBD2. This CDR3 spans 14 amino acids. In germline, CDR1 is MNHEY, CDR2 SVGAGI. V shed 8 bases, J shed 5 bases, and the junction held 4 bases outside the gene matches. As DNA, the CDR3 is TGTGCCAGCGTACTAGCGGGGGGTAACAATGAGCAGTTCTTC. It specifies CASVLAGGNNEQFF.

Only a few counts were recorded for this clone. This chain links TRBV29-1 with TRBJ1-1, with 7 bases that match TRBD1. This CDR3 is 12 amino acids long. The germline V gene has CDR1 SQVTM and CDR2 ANQGSEA. V gave up 6 bases and J gave up 3 bases; unmatched junction bases: 4. The CDR3 DNA is TGCAGCGTCGAGGGGGCTTACACTGAAGCTTTCTTT. It specifies CSVEGAYTEAFF.

The sample holds one count of this clone. The rearrangement uses TRBV11-3 and TRBJ2-2; TRBD1 matches at 7 bases. This CDR3 is 16 amino acids long. CDR1 SGHNT and CDR2 YENEEA come from the germline V gene. Unmatched junction bases numbered 9, after V lost 4 bases and J lost 4 bases. Here the CDR3 reads CASSSIDRVSTGELFF. CDR3 nucleotide sequence: TGTGCCAGCAGCTCAATAGACAGGGTCAGCACCGGGGAGCTGTTTTTT. The complete variable domain, with remaining parts taken from reference TRBV11-3 and TRBJ2-2, reads EAGVVQSPRYKIIEKKQPVAFWCNPISGHNTLYWYLQNLGQGPELLIRYENEEAVDDSQLPKDRFSAERLKGVDSTLKIQPAELGDSAVYLCASSSIDRVSTGELFFGEGSRLTVL.

This chain links TRBV18 with TRBJ2-5, with D possibly being TRBD2 (5 bases). The CDR3 spans 14 residues. Germline CDR1 and CDR2: KGHSH and LQKENI. The ends were cut back, 3 bases at V and 4 bases at J, with 12 bases in the middle. In DNA form, the CDR3 reads TGTGCCAGCTCACCCCCGGCGGGCCCAGAGACCCAGTACTTC. Protein sequence: CASSPPAGPETQYF.

This clone was found once. V and J are TRBV24-1 and TRBJ2-3; perhaps TRBD1 as D (5 bases). The V gene lost 7 bases and the J gene lost 3 bases, with 16 bases spanning the gap. Germline values: CDR1 KGHDR, CDR2 SFDVKD. The CDR3 spans 15 residues. In DNA form, the CDR3 reads TGTGCCACCAGCCCCCAGGCAGGGCTTACAGATACGCAGTATTTT. Translation gives CATSPQAGLTDTQYF.

The chain links TRBV5-1 to TRBJ2-7, with D perhaps matching TRBD1 (5 bases). Germline V gene lookup returns CDR1 SGHRS and CDR2 YFSETQ. Trimming shortened V by 4 bases and J by 7 bases, and 12 bases separated the two germline ends. CDR3 length: 12 residues. This CDR3 reads CASSPQGSEQYF. CDR3 DNA: TGCGCCAGCAGCCCTCAGGGTAGTGAGCAGTACTTC.

The chain combines TRBV7-8 with TRBJ2-7; 8 bases line up with TRBD1. CDR1 SGHVS and CDR2 FQNEAQ come from the germline V gene. CDR3 length: 15 residues. Trimming removed 4 bases from V and 2 bases from J; junction bases left unmatched: 7. In nucleotides, the CDR3 is TGTGCCAGCAGCTCGACAGGGGCCCTTACCTACGAGCAGTACTTC. Translating it yields CASSSTGALTYEQYF.

This clone was counted a single time. The CDR3 protein is CASSPEVSLNTEAFF. CDR3 nucleotide sequence: TGTGCCAGCAGCCCTGAGGTATCTTTGAACACTGAAGCTTTCTTT. The J gene is TRBJ1-1, the V gene TRBV5-5; the D is unclear. Germline CDR1 and CDR2: SGHKS and YYEKEE (reference sequence). CDR3 length: 15 amino acids. Trimming shortened V by 4 bases and J by 0 bases, and 13 bases separated the two germline ends.